Described below is a single T cell receptor beta chain sequence and its context. Its antigen remains unidentified. The entry originates in a study of T cell responses to AZD1222 COVID-19 vaccine. Whole-study context: Analysis merged second doses at about 4 or about 12 weeks.

Study-level results: CD4 TCRs linked to vaccination spanned spike, dominating at 160-218 and 743-854.

The table came from immunoSEQ multiplex PCR; TCRdb's copy has only in-frame clones and leaves some out. The sample includes about 110,000 clones, 87% of them seen just once. J lost 3 bases, V lost 6 bases, and 6 bases had no gene match. The CDR3 runs to 14 residues. The germline V gene has CDR1 MNHEY and CDR2 SVGAGI. This chain uses TRBV6-5 with TRBJ1-1; 8 bases map to TRBD1. Sequenced here: peripheral blood, sampled on day 0 of AZD1222 vaccination. This TCR derives from an adult in good health. DNA of the CDR3: TGTGCCAGCAGCGGGACAGGCAGGGACACTGAAGCTTTCTTT. Amino acids: CASSGTGRDTEAFF.